This T cell receptor beta chain was sequenced for a study of somatic mutations in cytotoxic T cells in rheumatoid arthritis. For the study at large: In some cases, T-cell populations stained with V beta antibodies were flow-sorted at nearly 100% purity, and these included V beta1+ cells sequenced for TCRB.

Produced via immunoSEQ multiplex PCR; TCRdb's table is partial and in-frame only. The sample comprises under 25,000 clones, around 85% of which are singletons, and roughly 15% rests with the top ten. The specimen was CD8+ T cells sorted from blood. The sequence derives from a man aged 40-49 years in good health.

The CDR3 sequence is CASSVASSGLNSGTGSLETQYF. The CDR3, as DNA: TGTGCCAGCAGCGTAGCTAGTAGTGGGCTGAATTCTGGGACAGGGTCTCTGGAGACCCAGTACTTC. The chain couples TRBV9 to TRBJ2-5; 9 nucleotides line up with TRBD1. The CDR3 loop spans 22 amino acids. Unmatched junction bases numbered 26, after V lost 0 bases and J lost 5 bases. Germline V gene data show CDR1 as SGDLS and CDR2 as YYNGEE.